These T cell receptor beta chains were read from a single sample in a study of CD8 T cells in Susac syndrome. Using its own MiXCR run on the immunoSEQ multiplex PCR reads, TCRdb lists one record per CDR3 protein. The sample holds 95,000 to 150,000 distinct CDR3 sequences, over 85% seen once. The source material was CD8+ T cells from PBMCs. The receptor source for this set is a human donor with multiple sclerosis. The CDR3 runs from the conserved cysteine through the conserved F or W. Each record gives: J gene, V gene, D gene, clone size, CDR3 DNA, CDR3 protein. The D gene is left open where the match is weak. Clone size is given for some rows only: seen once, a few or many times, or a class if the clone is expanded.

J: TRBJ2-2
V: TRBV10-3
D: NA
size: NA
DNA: TGTGCCATCAGTCCCACCGGGACACAAAACACCGGGGAGCTGTTTTTT
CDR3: CAISPTGTQNTGELFF

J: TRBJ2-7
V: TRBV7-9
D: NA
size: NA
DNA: TGTGCCAGCAGCTTCCCGATCGTAGGGTCCCCCTACGAGCAGTACTTC
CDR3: CASSFPIVGSPYEQYF

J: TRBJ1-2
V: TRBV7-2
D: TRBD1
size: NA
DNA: TGTGCCAGCAGGGGGGACAGGGGACACTATGGCTACACCTTC
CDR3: CASRGDRGHYGYTF

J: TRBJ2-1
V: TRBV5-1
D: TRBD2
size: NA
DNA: TGCGCCAGCAGCCAATGGGAGGGAACTGGTGGTGAGCAGTTCTTC
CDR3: CASSQWEGTGGEQFF

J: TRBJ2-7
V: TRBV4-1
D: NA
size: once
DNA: TGCGCCAGCAGGTCCGGAAACTCTGAGCAGTACTTC
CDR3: CASRSGNSEQYF

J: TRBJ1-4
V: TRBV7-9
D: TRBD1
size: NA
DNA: TGTGCCAGCAGCGACAGGGGGGGGAATGAAAAACTGTTTTTT
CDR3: CASSDRGGNEKLFF

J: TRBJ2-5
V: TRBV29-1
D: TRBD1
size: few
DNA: TGCAGCGTCGCGTCTGGGACAGGTCAAGAGACCCAGTACTTC
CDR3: CSVASGTGQETQYF

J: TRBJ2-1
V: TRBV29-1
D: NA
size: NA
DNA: TGCAGCGTTAGGGCCCGGGACAACTCCTACAATGAGCAGTTCTTC
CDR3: CSVRARDNSYNEQFF

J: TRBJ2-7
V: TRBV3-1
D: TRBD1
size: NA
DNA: TGTGCCAGCAGCCAAGGACAGGGGACCCCCTACGAGCAGTACTTC
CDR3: CASSQGQGTPYEQYF

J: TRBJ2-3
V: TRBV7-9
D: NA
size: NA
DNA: TGTGCCAGCAGCTTAGCGGCAGGACACCTGACAAACACAGATACGCAGTATTTT
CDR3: CASSLAAGHLTNTDTQYF

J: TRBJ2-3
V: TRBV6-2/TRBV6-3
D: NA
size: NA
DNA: TGTGCCAGCAACGACGGTCATACGCAGTATTTT
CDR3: CASNDGHTQYF

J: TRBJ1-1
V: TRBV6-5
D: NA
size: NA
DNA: TGTGCCAGCAGTTACTCGATCTCTGGGCAGGGGTGGGGGATAAACACTGAAGCTTTCTTT
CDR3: CASSYSISGQGWGINTEAFF

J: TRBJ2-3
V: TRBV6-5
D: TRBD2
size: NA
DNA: TGTGCCAGCAGTTACTCGATGTTCGGGGAGGGGATTACAGATACGCAGTATTTT
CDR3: CASSYSMFGEGITDTQYF

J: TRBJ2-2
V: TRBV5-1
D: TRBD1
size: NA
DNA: TGCGCCAGCAGCTCCGGGACAGAGAACACCGGGGAGCTGTTTTTT
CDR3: CASSSGTENTGELFF

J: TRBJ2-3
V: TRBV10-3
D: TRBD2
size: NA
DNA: TGTGCCACCCGGACTAGCCTTAGCACAGATACGCAGTATTTT
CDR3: CATRTSLSTDTQYF

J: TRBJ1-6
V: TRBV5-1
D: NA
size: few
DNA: TGCGCCAGCAAGTTCAGCTCCTATAATTCACCCCTCCACTTT
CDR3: CASKFSSYNSPLHF

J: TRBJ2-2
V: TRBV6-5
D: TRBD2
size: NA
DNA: TGTGCCAGCACCCCGGGGGGGAACACCGGGGAGCTGTTTTTT
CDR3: CASTPGGNTGELFF

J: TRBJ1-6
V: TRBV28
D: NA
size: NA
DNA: TGTGCCACCAGGCGGGGGGCGTCCTATAATTCACCCCTCCATTTT
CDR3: CATRRGASYNSPLHF

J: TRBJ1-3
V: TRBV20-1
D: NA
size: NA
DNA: TGCAGTGCTAGAGATCTGGCCGGGTCTGAAAACACCATATATTTT
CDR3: CSARDLAGSENTIYF

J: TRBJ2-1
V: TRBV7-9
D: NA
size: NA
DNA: TGTGCCAGCAGCTCTCGGAGGGGAGACAATGAGCAGTTCTTC
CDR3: CASSSRRGDNEQFF

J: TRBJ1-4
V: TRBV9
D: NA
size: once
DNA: TGTGCCAGCAGCGTAGATCCCGTTGGGGCAGGTGACGAAAAACTGTTTTTT
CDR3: CASSVDPVGAGDEKLFF

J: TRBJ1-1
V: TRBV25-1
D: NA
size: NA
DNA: TGTGCCAGCAGATCCGGGACAACTGAAGCTTTCTTT
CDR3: CASRSGTTEAFF

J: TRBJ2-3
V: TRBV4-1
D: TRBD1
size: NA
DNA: TGCGCCAGCAGCCAACGTCCGGGACAGGGGTCAGATACGCAGTATTTT
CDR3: CASSQRPGQGSDTQYF

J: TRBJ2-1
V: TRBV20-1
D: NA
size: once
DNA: TGCAGTGCTAGAGGACTCTCCTACAATGAGCAGTTCTTC
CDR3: CSARGLSYNEQFF

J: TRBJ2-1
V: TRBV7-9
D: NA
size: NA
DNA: TGTGCCAGTTCCACGGGGAGCTCCTACAATGAGCAGTTCTTC
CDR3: CASSTGSSYNEQFF

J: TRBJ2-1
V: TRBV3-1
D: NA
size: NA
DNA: TGTGCCAGCAGCCAAGAAGACCGGGAGCAGTTCTTC
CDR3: CASSQEDREQFF

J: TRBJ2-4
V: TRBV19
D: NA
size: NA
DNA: TGTGCCAGTAGCACCACGGCAGGGAAGGACAAAAACATTCAGTACTTC
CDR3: CASSTTAGKDKNIQYF

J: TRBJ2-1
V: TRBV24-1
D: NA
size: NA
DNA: TGTGCCACCAGTGAGTATCTAGACAATGAGCAGTTCTTC
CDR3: CATSEYLDNEQFF

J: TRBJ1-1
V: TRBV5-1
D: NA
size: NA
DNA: TGCGCCAGCAGCTTTCTTGAGGGCATGAACACTGAAGCTTTCTTT
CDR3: CASSFLEGMNTEAFF

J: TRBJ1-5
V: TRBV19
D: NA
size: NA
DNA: TGTGCCAGTAGTATTACAGAGAAGCAGCCCCAGCATTTT
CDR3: CASSITEKQPQHF

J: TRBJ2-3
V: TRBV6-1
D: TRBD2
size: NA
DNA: TGTGCCAGCAGTGAATCAGGGAGGGTCTTGGATACGCAGTATTTT
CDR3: CASSESGRVLDTQYF

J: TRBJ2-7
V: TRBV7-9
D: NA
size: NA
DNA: TGTGCCAGCACGGGCGACAGGACCTACGAGCAGTACTTC
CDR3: CASTGDRTYEQYF

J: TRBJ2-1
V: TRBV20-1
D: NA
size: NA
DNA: TGCAGTGCTAGGCCCGCGACTTATTACAATGAGCAGTTCTTC
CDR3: CSARPATYYNEQFF